This is a list of T cell receptor beta chains from one sample in a study of T cell changes during pregnancy in multiple sclerosis. TCRdb's copy holds only in-frame clones and misses some; the assay was immunoSEQ multiplex PCR. This table holds under 30,000 clones, 89% found once. The sample in question was CD8+ T cells from peripheral blood mononuclear cells, obtained in the second trimester of pregnancy. The receptors were sampled from a female donor with multiple sclerosis, enrolled in a pregnancy study. CDR3s include the opening cysteine and the closing phenylalanine or tryptophan. Each record gives: V gene, clone size, D gene, J gene, CDR3 DNA, CDR3 protein. The D gene is left open where the match is weak. Size values are once, few and many counts, or a class for expanded clones, and some rows have none.

TRBV7-6	.	.	TRBJ2-1	TGTGCCAGCAGCTCCCAAAACAATGAGCAGTTCTTC	CASSSQNNEQFF
TRBV11-1	.	.	TRBJ2-7	TGTGCCAGCAGTAGAGGGAGCTACGAGCAGTACTTC	CASSRGSYEQYF
TRBV7-3	.	TRBD2	TRBJ2-3	TGTGCCAGCAGCGCGGGACTAGCGGGAGTGTCGAATACGCAGTATTTT	CASSAGLAGVSNTQYF
TRBV6-1	.	TRBD1	TRBJ2-5	TGTGCCAGCAGTGAAGCTCCCGGACAGGGGTTCGAGACCCAGTACTTC	CASSEAPGQGFETQYF
TRBV11-1	.	TRBD2	TRBJ2-7	TGTGCCAGCAGCCCAAGTAGGGACTACTCCTACGAGCAGTACTTC	CASSPSRDYSYEQYF
TRBV5-1	once	.	TRBJ2-7	TGCGCCAGCAGCTTGGCTCTAGGGGGCTCCTACGAGCAGTACTTC	CASSLALGGSYEQYF
TRBV2	.	TRBD1	TRBJ1-1	TGTGCCAGCAGTCCCGACAGGGCGGCTTTCTTT	CASSPDRAAFF
TRBV15	.	.	TRBJ2-6	TGTGCCACCAGCAGAGATATGCGATCTGGGGCCAACGTCCTGACTTTC	CATSRDMRSGANVLTF
TRBV19	few	TRBD2	TRBJ2-1	TGTGCCAGTAGTATAGGGGGGGGCAATGAGCAGTTCTTC	CASSIGGGNEQFF
TRBV4-2	.	TRBD1	TRBJ2-2	TGTGCCAGCAGCCCACGACAGGGTCTGGGCACCGGGGAGCTGTTTTTT	CASSPRQGLGTGELFF
TRBV5-1	.	TRBD2	TRBJ2-1	TGCGCCAGCAGCTTGACTAGCGGGGGAACCTACAATGAGCAGTTCTTC	CASSLTSGGTYNEQFF
TRBV5-5	.	.	TRBJ2-7	TGTGCCAGCAGCCGCCTGGAGGCATTCTACGAGCAGTACTTC	CASSRLEAFYEQYF
TRBV7-2	once	.	TRBJ2-3	TGTGCCAGCAGCTTATTACACCCGAAAGATACGCAGTATTTT	CASSLLHPKDTQYF
TRBV28	.	.	TRBJ2-7	TGTGCCAGCAGTAACCAGGGGAACTCCTACGAGCAGTACTTC	CASSNQGNSYEQYF
TRBV11-2	.	.	TRBJ2-1	TGTGCCAGCAGCTTATTGGTCGGGAGTGGCTCCTACAATGAGCAGTTCTTC	CASSLLVGSGSYNEQFF
TRBV28	.	TRBD1	TRBJ2-7	TGTGCCAGCAGTTTTGAGGGGGCTCGTAGGGGGACCTACGAGCAGTACTTC	CASSFEGARRGTYEQYF
TRBV19	.	.	TRBJ1-2	TGTGCCAGTAGTATAGATGCCAGCGGATTTTATGGCTACACCTTC	CASSIDASGFYGYTF
TRBV7-2	.	TRBD2	TRBJ2-5	TGTGCCAGCAGCTCCTCGGCGACTAGACTAGCGGCGTACCAAGAGACCCAGTACTTC	CASSSSATRLAAYQETQYF
TRBV4-3	.	.	TRBJ2-7	TGCGCCAGCAGCCAAGATTTCCCAGGGTCCTACGAGCAGTACTTC	CASSQDFPGSYEQYF
TRBV5-1	.	.	TRBJ1-6	TGCGCCAGCAGCCCCCTTTCGGACACGCATAATTCACCCCTCCACTTT	CASSPLSDTHNSPLHF
TRBV2	.	TRBD2	TRBJ2-1	TGTGCCAGCAGGAGCGGGAGTAGCAATGAGCAGTTCTTC	CASRSGSSNEQFF
TRBV6-5	.	TRBD1	TRBJ2-5	TGTGCCAGCAGTTTCGACCGGGACAGAGAAGAGACCCAGTACTTC	CASSFDRDREETQYF
TRBV28	.	.	TRBJ2-7	TGTGCCAGCAGTTTCACGAGTTTGAGGTCCTACGAGCAGTACTTC	CASSFTSLRSYEQYF
TRBV7-9	.	.	TRBJ2-2	TGTGCCAGCAGCTTAGTAGAGAACACCGGGGAGCTGTTTTTT	CASSLVENTGELFF
TRBV7-8	.	.	TRBJ2-7	TGTGCCAGCAGCTTAGCCGGGGACTTCTCCTACGAGCAGTACTTC	CASSLAGDFSYEQYF
TRBV9	.	.	TRBJ2-1	TGTGCCAGCAGCGTCGGGACGGTTGGGGGCGATGAGCAGTTCTTC	CASSVGTVGGDEQFF
TRBV11-3	.	.	TRBJ1-1	TGTGCCAGCAGCTTAGCGTCAGGGAACACTGAAGCTTTCTTT	CASSLASGNTEAFF
TRBV7-2	.	TRBD2	TRBJ2-2	TGTGCCAGCAGGGACCTACTAGCGGGGGACCATACCGGGGAGCTGTTTTTT	CASRDLLAGDHTGELFF
TRBV19	.	.	TRBJ1-5	TGTGCCAGTAGTACGCAGGGTGAGGCATATCAGCCCCAGCATTTT	CASSTQGEAYQPQHF
TRBV7-9	.	TRBD1	TRBJ2-1	TGTGCCAGCAGCCCACCGGGACAGGGTTTACTCCAGTTCTTC	CASSPPGQGLLQFF
TRBV28	.	.	TRBJ2-7	TGTGCCAGCAGTTTATTGGCCAAATCCTACGAGCAGTACTTC	CASSLLAKSYEQYF
TRBV7-9	.	TRBD1	TRBJ2-7	TGTGCCAGCAGCTCACTAGACAGGGGGAGCTACGAGCAGTACTTC	CASSSLDRGSYEQYF
TRBV2	.	.	TRBJ1-6	TGTGCCAGCAGTGAATGGCGGCTGGACAGTAATTCACCCCTCCACTTT	CASSEWRLDSNSPLHF
TRBV7-8	.	TRBD1	TRBJ2-7	TGTGCCAGCAGCTTAGTGGGGGGGACAGGGAAAACCTACGAGCAGTACTTC	CASSLVGGTGKTYEQYF
TRBV2	.	.	TRBJ2-7	TGTGCCAGCAGTGGGTCTCTATACTCCTACGAGCAGTACTTC	CASSGSLYSYEQYF
TRBV9	.	.	TRBJ1-5	TGTGCCAGCAGCGTAGAGCTCGGTCAGCCCCAGCATTTT	CASSVELGQPQHF
TRBV27	once	.	TRBJ2-7	TGTGCCAGCAGTCCCGGCACGACTGCCTACGAGCAGTACTTC	CASSPGTTAYEQYF
TRBV6-5	.	.	TRBJ2-7	TGTGCCAGCAGTTACTCCTTGCAGGGCACCTCCTACGAGCAGTACTTC	CASSYSLQGTSYEQYF
TRBV19	once	TRBD2	TRBJ2-5	TGTGCCAGTAGTCCGCGGGGGGCGTACCAAGAGACCCAGTACTTC	CASSPRGAYQETQYF
TRBV27	once	TRBD2	TRBJ2-1	TGTGCCAGCAGTCAACTAGCGGGGGGTAACAATGAGCAGTTCTTC	CASSQLAGGNNEQFF
TRBV6-1	.	.	TRBJ2-2	TGTGCCAGCAGTGAATGGGCAGCGAACACCGGGGAGCTGTTTTTT	CASSEWAANTGELFF
TRBV4-1	medium-sized	TRBD1	TRBJ1-5	TGCGCCAGCAGCCAGGAGACAGGGGTCAATCAGCCCCAGCATTTT	CASSQETGVNQPQHF
TRBV2	once	TRBD1	TRBJ2-2	TGTGCCAGCAGTGAAGCGCCAGGGGGAGTCAACACCGGGGAGCTGTTTTTT	CASSEAPGGVNTGELFF
TRBV27	.	TRBD1	TRBJ1-4	TGTGCCAGCAGCCCGACAGGGTGGCTAGGTAATGAAAAACTGTTTTTT	CASSPTGWLGNEKLFF
TRBV11-3	.	TRBD1	TRBJ1-1	TGTGCCAGCAGTACGGGGACAGGCACTGAAGCTTTCTTT	CASSTGTGTEAFF
TRBV27	.	.	TRBJ2-7	TGTGCCAGCAGTTTTGGGCAAGAGCAGTACTTC	CASSFGQEQYF